Detailed here is one TCR beta chain. Its antigen has not been determined. The sample holds no much larger clone one base away, and base qualities are not on file. The library was obtained by the immunoSEQ multiplex PCR assay. The immuneACCESS repertoire file appears here via TCRdb, limited to in-frame rearrangements. These files lack a portion of the clones; in checked studies, under half of the deficit traces to unresolved V genes, and the cause of the others is not known. This sample is represented by 30,000 or so clones; under 85% of them were singletons. Jointly, the top ten make up over 0.9% of the sample. The sample is drawn from a study of T cells in narcolepsy listed by TCRdb under 2018. In the study overall: Healthy control donors were enrolled in the study alongside patients who had narcolepsy type 1 or type 2 (NT1, NT2). To look for autoreactive T cells in narcolepsy patients that target self-antigens of hypocretin neurons (hypocretin, TRIB2), the study used TCR Vbeta sequencing to follow clonotypes in blood and CSF.

For TCR Vbeta sequencing, memory CD4+ T cells were sorted ex vivo from the peripheral blood of both healthy controls and narcolepsy patients. Beyond this particular receptor, the publication reports: In plots comparing CSF and blood CD4+ T cell clonotypes from the same patient, HCRT-specific and TRIB2-specific autoreactive clonotypes were highlighted. No sequences matching autoreactive T cell clones were present in some of the blood memory CD4+ repertoires from patients and controls. According to the report, autoreactive clonotypes were detected serially in the blood of the same patients and of different patients, but not in healthy controls. Numbers of sequenced blood memory CD4+ clonotypes were comparable, averaging roughly 40,000 in patients and roughly 32,000 in controls.

There are 16 amino acids in the CDR3, from cysteine to phenylalanine inclusive. CDR3 DNA is the only sequence kept; it has 48 bases, read in frame from the first base. The germline V gene gives CDR1 as MNHNS and CDR2 as SASEGT. Here V drops 1 base and J drops 1 base, and the junction holds 6 bases not matched to any gene. The TCR comes from a human donor with narcolepsy. The chain is made from TRBV6-1 and TRBJ2-5, and TRBD2 aligns with 7 junction nucleotides. Sequencing was done on a sample of CD45RA- memory CD4+ T cells from PBMCs. The label giving this sample's cell subset or site can be read as: memory T cells sorted ex vivo from peripheral blood. The CDR3 protein sequence reads: CASSEVAGGGQETQYF. The sequenced DNA is TGTGCCAGCAGTGAAGTGGCGGGCGGGGGCCAAGAGACCCAGTACTTC.